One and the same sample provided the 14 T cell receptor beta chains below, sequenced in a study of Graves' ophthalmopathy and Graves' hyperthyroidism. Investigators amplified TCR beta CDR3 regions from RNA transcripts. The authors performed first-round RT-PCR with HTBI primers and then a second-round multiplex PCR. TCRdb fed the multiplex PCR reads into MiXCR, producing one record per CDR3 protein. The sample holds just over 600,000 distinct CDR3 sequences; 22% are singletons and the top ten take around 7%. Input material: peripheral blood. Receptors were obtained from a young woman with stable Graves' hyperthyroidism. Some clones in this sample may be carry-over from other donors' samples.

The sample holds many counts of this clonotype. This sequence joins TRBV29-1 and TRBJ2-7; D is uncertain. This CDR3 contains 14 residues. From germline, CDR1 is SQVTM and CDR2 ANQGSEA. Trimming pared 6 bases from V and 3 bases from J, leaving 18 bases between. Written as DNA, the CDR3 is TGCAGCGTAAAATCTATGGACCGTAACTACGAGCAGTACTTC. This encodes CSVKSMDRNYEQYF.

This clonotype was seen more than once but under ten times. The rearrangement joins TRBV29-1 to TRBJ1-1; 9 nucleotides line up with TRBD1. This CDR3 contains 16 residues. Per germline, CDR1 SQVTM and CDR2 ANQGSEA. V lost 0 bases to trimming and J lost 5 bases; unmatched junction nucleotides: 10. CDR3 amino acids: CSVEEGGDRVLTEAFF. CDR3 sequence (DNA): TGCAGCGTTGAAGAAGGAGGGGACAGGGTTCTTACTGAAGCTTTCTTT.

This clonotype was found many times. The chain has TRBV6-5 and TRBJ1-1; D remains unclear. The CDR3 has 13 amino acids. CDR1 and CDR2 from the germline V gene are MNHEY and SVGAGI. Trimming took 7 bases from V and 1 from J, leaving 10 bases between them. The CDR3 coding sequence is TGTGCCAGCACCGCGGCGAGGAACACTGAAGCTTTCTTT. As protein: CASTAARNTEAFF.

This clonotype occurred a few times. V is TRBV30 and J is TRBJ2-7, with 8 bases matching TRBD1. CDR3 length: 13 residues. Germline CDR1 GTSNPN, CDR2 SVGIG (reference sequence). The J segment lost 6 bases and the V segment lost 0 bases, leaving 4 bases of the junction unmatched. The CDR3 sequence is CAWSVGGTGEQYF. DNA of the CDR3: TGTGCCTGGAGTGTTGGAGGGACAGGCGAGCAGTACTTC.

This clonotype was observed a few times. The DNA for the CDR3 is TGTGCCAGCAGTTACCGCCTTGAAACCGGGACGGAATTGAACACTGAAGCTTTCTTT. Encoded protein: CASSYRLETGTELNTEAFF. The chain carries TRBV6-2 or TRBV6-3 and TRBJ1-1, with TRBD1 as a possible D gene (5 bases). This CDR3 is built from 19 residues. The V and J ends lost 2 bases and 0 bases respectively, with 22 bases between them. Germline V gene data show CDR1 as MNHEY and CDR2 as SVGEGT.

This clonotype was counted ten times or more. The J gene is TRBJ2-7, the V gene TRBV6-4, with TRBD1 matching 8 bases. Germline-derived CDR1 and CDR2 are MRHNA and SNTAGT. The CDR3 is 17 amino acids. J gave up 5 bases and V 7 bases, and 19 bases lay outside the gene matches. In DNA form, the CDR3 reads TGTGCCAGCACCAATGGTGGGGCAGGGGGCGCGGTCAACGAGCAGTACTTC. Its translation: CASTNGGAGGAVNEQYF.

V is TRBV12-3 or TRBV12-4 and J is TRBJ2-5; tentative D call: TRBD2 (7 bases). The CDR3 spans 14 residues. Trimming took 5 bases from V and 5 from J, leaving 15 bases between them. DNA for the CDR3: TGTGCCAGCAGTCCAGAGGGAGGGGGGGAGACCCAGTACTTC. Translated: CASSPEGGGETQYF.

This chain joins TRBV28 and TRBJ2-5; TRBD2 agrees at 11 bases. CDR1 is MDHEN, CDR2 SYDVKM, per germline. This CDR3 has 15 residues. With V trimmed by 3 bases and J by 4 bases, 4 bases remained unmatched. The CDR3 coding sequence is TGTGCCAGCAGTTTTACTAGCGGGAGCCCAGAGACCCAGTACTTC. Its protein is CASSFTSGSPETQYF.

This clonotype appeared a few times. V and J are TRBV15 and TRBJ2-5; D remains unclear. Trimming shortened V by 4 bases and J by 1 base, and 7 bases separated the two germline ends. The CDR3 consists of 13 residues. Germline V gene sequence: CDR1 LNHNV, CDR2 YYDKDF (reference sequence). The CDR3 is CATSTGLQETQYF. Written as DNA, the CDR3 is TGTGCCACCAGCACGGGTCTCCAAGAGACCCAGTACTTC.

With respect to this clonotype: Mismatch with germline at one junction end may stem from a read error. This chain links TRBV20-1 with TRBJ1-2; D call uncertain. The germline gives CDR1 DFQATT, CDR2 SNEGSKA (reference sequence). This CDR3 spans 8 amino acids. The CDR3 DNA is TGCAGTGCTTACGGACCCACTTTC. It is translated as CSAYGPTF.

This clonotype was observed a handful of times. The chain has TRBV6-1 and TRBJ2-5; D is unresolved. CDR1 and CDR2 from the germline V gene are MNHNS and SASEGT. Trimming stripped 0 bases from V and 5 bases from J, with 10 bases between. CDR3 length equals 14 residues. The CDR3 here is CASSEAASFETQYF. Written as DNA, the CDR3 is TGTGCCAGCAGTGAAGCAGCTAGTTTCGAGACCCAGTACTTC.

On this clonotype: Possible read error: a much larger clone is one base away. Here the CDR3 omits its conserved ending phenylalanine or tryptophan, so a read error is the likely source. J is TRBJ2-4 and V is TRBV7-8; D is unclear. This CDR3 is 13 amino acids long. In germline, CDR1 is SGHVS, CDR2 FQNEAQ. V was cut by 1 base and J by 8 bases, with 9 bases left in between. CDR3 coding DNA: TGTGCCAGCAGCTTAGAATCGTCTGACATTCAGTACTTA. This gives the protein CASSLESSDIQYL.

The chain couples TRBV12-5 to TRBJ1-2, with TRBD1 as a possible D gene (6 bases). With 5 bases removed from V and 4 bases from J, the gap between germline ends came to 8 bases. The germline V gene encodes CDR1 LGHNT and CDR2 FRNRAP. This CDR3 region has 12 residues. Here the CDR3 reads CASGQGTYGYTF. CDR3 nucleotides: TGTGCTAGTGGTCAGGGGACCTATGGCTACACCTTC.

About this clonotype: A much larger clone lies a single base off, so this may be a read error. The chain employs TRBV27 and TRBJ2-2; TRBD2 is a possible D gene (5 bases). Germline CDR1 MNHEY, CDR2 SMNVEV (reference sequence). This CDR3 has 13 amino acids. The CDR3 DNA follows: TGTGCCAGCAGTTTTAGAGTCACCGGGGAGCTGTGTTTT. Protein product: CASSFRVTGELCF.